The present T cell receptor beta chain was sequenced within a study of type 1 regulatory T cells. The wider study: An in vitro protocol generated T-allo10, a Tr1-enriched, alloantigen-specific CD4 T cell product.

The CDR3 consists of 16 residues. After removal of 4 bases from V and 2 bases from J, the junction contained 6 bases not matched to a gene. Germline CDR1 and CDR2: SGHRS and YFSETQ. TCRdb reprocessed the reads via MiXCR and lists one record per CDR3 protein. The sample holds 80,000 to 100,000 distinct CDR3 sequences, roughly 31% seen once. The sample consisted of CD4+ T cells, either the whole sample or a sorted fraction (not recorded which). The receptor comes from a human donor in good health. The chain has TRBV5-1 and TRBJ2-2; 9 bases are shared with TRBD1. CDR3 amino acids: CASSGPGQGNTGELFF. The CDR3 nucleotides read TGCGCCAGCAGCGGGCCGGGACAGGGAAACACCGGGGAGCTGTTTTTT.